These 2 T cell receptor beta chains share one sample of origin, sequenced in a study of neoadjuvant nivolumab and ipilimumab in lung cancer. Repertoires were generated with immunoSEQ multiplex PCR, while TCRdb's copy carries only in-frame clones and drops some. The sample has more than 20,000 clones; approximately 78% are singletons. The sample consisted of tumor tissue, taken after neoadjuvant nivolumab, alone or with ipilimumab, at or shortly before surgery. The receptors were sampled from an adult with non-small cell lung cancer.

The rearrangement uses TRBV6-5 and TRBJ1-1; 8 bases match TRBD1. This CDR3 contains 13 residues. In germline, CDR1 is MNHEY, CDR2 SVGAGI. After removal of 6 bases from V and 6 bases from J, the junction contained 6 bases not matched to a gene. CDR3 nucleotide sequence: TGTGCCAGCAGGTCCCAGGGGGCTTCTGAAGCTTTCTTT. Its translation is CASRSQGASEAFF.

The chain employs TRBV18 and TRBJ2-7, with a weak D call TRBD1 (6 bases). CDR3 length equals 16 residues. The germline gives CDR1 KGHSH, CDR2 LQKENI. The V end lost 2 bases, the J end lost 3 bases, and 17 bases lay between the germline ends. The CDR3 sequence: CASSPVRSGTFYEQYF. The DNA of the CDR3 is TGTGCCAGCTCACCAGTTCGCTCCGGGACATTCTACGAGCAGTACTTC.